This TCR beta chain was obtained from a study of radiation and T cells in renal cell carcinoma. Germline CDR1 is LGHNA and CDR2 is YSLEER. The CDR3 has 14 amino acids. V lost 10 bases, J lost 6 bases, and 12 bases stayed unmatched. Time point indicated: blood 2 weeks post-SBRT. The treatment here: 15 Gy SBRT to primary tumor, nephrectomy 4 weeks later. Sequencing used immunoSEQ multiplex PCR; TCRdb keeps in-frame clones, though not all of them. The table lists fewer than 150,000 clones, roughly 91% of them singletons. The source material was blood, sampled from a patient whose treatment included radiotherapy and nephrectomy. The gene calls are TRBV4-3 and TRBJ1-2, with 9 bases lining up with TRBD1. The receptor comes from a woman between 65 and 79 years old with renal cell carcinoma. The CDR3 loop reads CANRLTGGRDGYTF. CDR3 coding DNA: TGCGCCAACCGGTTGACAGGGGGGCGAGATGGCTACACCTTC.